A selection of T cell receptor beta chains follows, all from one sample in a study of T cells after yellow fever vaccination. TCRdb independently ran MiXCR on the 5' RACE reads; one entry per CDR3 protein. The profile shows hundreds of thousands of distinct CDR3 sequences, roughly an eighth of them singletons. This material consisted of PBMCs, taken on the day of the yellow fever booster vaccination. The receptor set was obtained from a man aged 25-40 years who received the YFV17D yellow fever vaccine. Each CDR3 is given without its conserved first and last residue. The order of the fields is V gene, CDR3 protein.

v_gene: TRBV25-1; CDR3aa: AKNLQQGMEYEQY
v_gene: TRBV2; CDR3aa: ASRTPGQGAVEQF
v_gene: TRBV6-2/TRBV6-3; CDR3aa: ASKSTLLRETQY
v_gene: TRBV20-1; CDR3aa: SAWNQRDSTDTQY
v_gene: TRBV20-1; CDR3aa: SARVGILYNEQF
v_gene: TRBV7-9; CDR3aa: ASSPITGGFANYGYT
v_gene: TRBV12-3/TRBV12-4; CDR3aa: ASSLVRGEQY
v_gene: TRBV20-1; CDR3aa: SARLAGGPNTQY
v_gene: TRBV7-2; CDR3aa: ASSLLGGGSSYEQY
v_gene: TRBV7-2; CDR3aa: ASSLEGYGYT
v_gene: TRBV3-1; CDR3aa: ASSQGAGAV
v_gene: TRBV6-1; CDR3aa: ASSRRRTYEQY
v_gene: TRBV4-1; CDR3aa: ASSQGALAGAVIETF
v_gene: TRBV4-3; CDR3aa: ASSQDLRWTREKLF
v_gene: TRBV10-3; CDR3aa: AISEQSRETQY
v_gene: TRBV7-9; CDR3aa: ASSLARTAMNTEAF
v_gene: TRBV2; CDR3aa: ASGTTGFRQPQH
v_gene: TRBV7-9; CDR3aa: ASSLKAIDRAN
v_gene: TRBV30; CDR3aa: AWSRGPGGKTQY
v_gene: TRBV20-1; CDR3aa: SASFWGNRSYNEQF
v_gene: TRBV5-1; CDR3aa: ASSPKPGPQYQETQY
v_gene: TRBV12-3/TRBV12-4; CDR3aa: ASSLGTERNEQF
v_gene: TRBV21-1; CDR3aa: ASSILRITEAF
v_gene: TRBV4-2; CDR3aa: ASSQEPGQKSDTQY
v_gene: TRBV5-1; CDR3aa: ASSLAGQANNEQF
v_gene: TRBV4-2; CDR3aa: ASSQVADEQF
v_gene: TRBV6-5; CDR3aa: ASSYSGQRTYEQY
v_gene: TRBV7-2; CDR3aa: ASSLEAIYETQY
v_gene: TRBV7-8; CDR3aa: ASRTTTRLAGSEQF
v_gene: TRBV28; CDR3aa: ATSLGPYEQY
v_gene: TRBV5-1; CDR3aa: ASSPGDRVTGELF
v_gene: TRBV10-3; CDR3aa: AISDSSGQETQY
v_gene: TRBV19; CDR3aa: ASSALRAGDEQF
v_gene: TRBV24-1; CDR3aa: ATSDRTGTLTETQY
v_gene: TRBV5-1; CDR3aa: ASSPGSNEETQY
v_gene: TRBV5-4; CDR3aa: ASSSRGSAGTGLVYIQY
v_gene: TRBV5-1; CDR3aa: ASSLARQGATEAF
v_gene: TRBV5-1; CDR3aa: ASSLEGSLNEQY
v_gene: TRBV29-1; CDR3aa: SVLTSGSDTQY
v_gene: TRBV27; CDR3aa: ASSQAGGIYEQY
v_gene: TRBV3-1; CDR3aa: ASSQGTSALLSTDTQY
v_gene: TRBV5-1; CDR3aa: ASAPEPGGAGTDTQY
v_gene: TRBV9; CDR3aa: ASSVGVGREDGYT
v_gene: TRBV18; CDR3aa: ASSPVPYEQY
v_gene: TRBV12-3/TRBV12-4; CDR3aa: ASSRQGATNKAYEQY